Below, 16 T cell receptor beta chains from the same sample are listed, as sequenced in a study of cytomegalovirus exposure and HLA in healthy donors. TCRdb's table, derived via immunoSEQ multiplex PCR, lists solely in-frame clones and lacks some. This sample has about 120,000 clones, with 85% to 90% found just once. The specimen was PBMCs. All receptors come from a woman younger than 35 in good health and CMV-seropositive.

In this sample, this clone turned up once. This rearrangement joins TRBV4-1 to TRBJ1-1; D is possibly TRBD1 (5 bases). The V gene's germline CDR1 is MGHRA and CDR2 YSYEKL. This CDR3 has 14 amino acids. V dropped 4 bases and J dropped 7 bases, with 16 bases sitting between them. This CDR3 reads CASSPSWGQNEAFF. CDR3 bases: TGCGCCAGCAGCCCCAGTTGGGGCCAGAATGAAGCTTTCTTT.

This rearrangement joins TRBV5-6 to TRBJ2-7; 14 bases line up with TRBD2. The V gene's germline CDR1 is SGHDT and CDR2 YYEEEE. Losses at the gene ends were 0 bases for V and 6 bases for J; bases not matched to a gene: 2. The CDR3 totals 15 residues. The CDR3: CASSLVGLAGGEQYF. CDR3 in DNA: TGTGCCAGCAGCTTGGTTGGACTAGCGGGAGGCGAGCAGTACTTC.

The J gene is TRBJ2-7, the V gene TRBV29-1; TRBD1 might be the D (5 bases). CDR1 SQVTM and CDR2 ANQGSEA come from the germline V gene. CDR3 length: 13 residues. V was shortened by 2 bases and J by 1 base, with 9 bases between the two germline ends. CDR3 sequence: CSVERQSSYEQYF. CDR3 in DNA: TGCAGCGTTGAACGACAGTCATCCTACGAGCAGTACTTC.

The rearrangement joins TRBV7-9 to TRBJ2-7; 8 nucleotides agree with TRBD1. CDR3 length equals 15 residues. Germline lookup yields CDR1 SEHNR and CDR2 FQNEAQ (reference sequence). Trimming cost V 1 base and J 5 bases; bases outside gene matches: 7. DNA of the CDR3: TGTGCCAGCAGCTTAGTTGGACAGGGCGTCCACGAGCAGTACTTC. Translation gives CASSLVGQGVHEQYF.

The CDR3, as DNA: TGTGCCAGCACGGACAACTCTAACTATGGCTACACCTTC. Residues: CASTDNSNYGYTF. This chain uses TRBV7-8 with TRBJ1-2; TRBD1 might be the D (5 bases). The CDR3 is 13 amino acids. V was pared by 7 bases and J by 0 bases, with 9 bases between. Germline assignment: CDR1 SGHVS and CDR2 FQNEAQ.

V gene TRBV9 combines with J gene TRBJ1-5, with D possibly matching TRBD1 (5 bases). Trimming took off 0 bases at V and 6 bases at J, with 10 bases between the two ends. Germline CDR1 reads SGDLS; CDR2 reads YYNGEE. The CDR3 is made up of 14 amino acids. The CDR3 DNA reads as TGTGCCAGCAGCGTAGCTTCAGGGCTTCAGCCCCAGCATTTT. Amino acid sequence: CASSVASGLQPQHF.

The CDR3 DNA is TGTGCCACCAGCAGGGGACCCGCAGGGGTCCGGGAGACCCAGTACTTC. As protein: CATSRGPAGVRETQYF. The J gene is TRBJ2-5, the V gene TRBV15, with a tentative D call TRBD1 (6 bases). The CDR3 is 16 residues long. Trimming stripped 3 bases from V and 5 bases from J, with 19 bases between. From germline, CDR1 is LNHNV and CDR2 YYDKDF (reference sequence).

The chain couples TRBV6-5 to TRBJ2-4; 9 positions agree with TRBD1. The CDR3 contains 15 residues. V trimming: 0 bases; J trimming: 9 bases; junction bases outside the gene matches: 6. Germline CDR1 is MNHEY and CDR2 is SVGAGI. CDR3 protein: CASSYSNRGLAIQYF. In nucleotides, the CDR3 is TGTGCCAGCAGTTACTCGAACAGGGGGCTTGCCATTCAGTACTTC.

The chain employs TRBV5-5 and TRBJ2-3; 8 nucleotides match TRBD2. Germline trimming cut 3 bases from V and 3 bases from J; bases unmatched to any gene: 9. This CDR3 comprises 16 residues. Germline CDR1 is SGHKS and CDR2 is YYEKEE (reference sequence). In DNA, the CDR3 is TGTGCCAGCAGCTCCGACGTCGGGGGGGGTACAGATACGCAGTATTTT. Translating gives CASSSDVGGGTDTQYF.

The chain has TRBV10-3 and TRBJ1-2, with 7 bases that match TRBD1. J was trimmed by 0 bases and V by 8 bases; bases with no gene match: 15. This CDR3 region has 17 residues. In germline, CDR1 is ENHRY, CDR2 SYGVKD. The CDR3 region is CAIPGGRGTTTNYGYTF. Here the CDR3 DNA reads TGTGCCATCCCAGGGGGACGGGGAACAACCACTAACTATGGCTACACCTTC.

The sample holds one count of this clone. The chain links TRBV14 to TRBJ2-7; tentatively, D is TRBD2 (6 bases). Germline V gives CDR1 SGHDN, CDR2 FVKESK. The V end was cut by 4 bases, the J end by 3 bases, with 16 bases between. The CDR3 has 15 amino acids. Here the CDR3 reads CASSPGGPGYYEQYF. In DNA form, the CDR3 reads TGTGCCAGCAGCCCAGGAGGGCCGGGCTACTACGAGCAGTACTTC.

The V gene is TRBV6-1, the J gene TRBJ2-7; D is undetermined. Trimming shortened V by 1 base and J by 4 bases, and 5 bases separated the two germline ends. The CDR3 consists of 12 residues. Germline V gene data show CDR1 as MNHNS and CDR2 as SASEGT. The CDR3, as DNA: TGTGCCAGCAGTGAAGACATTTACGAGCAGTACTTC. Amino acids: CASSEDIYEQYF.

The chain uses TRBV28 and TRBJ2-7; D unresolved. V lost 4 bases and J lost 1, with 5 bases in between. CDR3 size: 12 residues. The germline V gene has CDR1 MDHEN and CDR2 SYDVKM. The CDR3 DNA sequence: TGTGCCAGCAGTTCCCAGTCCTACGAGCAGTACTTC. Residues: CASSSQSYEQYF.

The chain recombines TRBV15 with TRBJ1-4, with D maybe TRBD1 (6 bases). Per germline, CDR1 LNHNV and CDR2 YYDKDF (reference sequence). The CDR3 loop spans 16 amino acids. V lost 3 bases to trimming and J lost 0 bases, with 11 bases between them. The CDR3 loop is CATSRPDSATNEKLFF. In DNA, the CDR3 is TGTGCCACCAGCAGGCCGGACAGCGCAACTAATGAAAAACTGTTTTTT.

The V call is TRBV6-1, the J call TRBJ1-2; tentative D call: TRBD1 (5 bases). Germline V gene data show CDR1 as MNHNS and CDR2 as SASEGT. CDR3 size: 11 residues. V was shortened by 5 bases and J by 9 bases, with 10 bases between the two germline ends. This CDR3 reads CASSYMGRYTF. DNA for the CDR3: TGTGCCAGCAGTTACATGGGGCGCTACACCTTC.

The chain combines TRBV5-6 with TRBJ2-1, with TRBD1 matching 9 bases. Germline CDR1 SGHDT, CDR2 YYEEEE. The length of the CDR3 is 15 residues. V shed 4 bases, J shed 7 bases, and the junction held 9 bases outside the gene matches. The CDR3 coding sequence is TGTGCCAGCAGCCTCTTAGGGACAGGGAAGAATGAGCAGTTCTTC. Protein sequence: CASSLLGTGKNEQFF.